This T cell receptor (beta chain) was identified in a study of cytomegalovirus exposure and HLA in healthy donors. The wider study: Membership in the Caucasian-associated ancestry cluster was found for 81% of approximately 430 genotyped donors. General observations from the study: Excluded: some indistinguishable V segments such as TRBV6-2 and TRBV6-3. The study listed around 150 cytomegalovirus-associated TCR beta chains.

About this clone itself: Its cognate antigen is unknown.

CDR3 length equals 14 residues. Germline V CDR1 and CDR2: MDHEN, SYDVKM. V lost 6 bases and J 3 bases, leaving 15 bases between the germline ends. Primers included in the PCR were 60 Vbeta and 13 Jbeta primers. Sequencing used immunoSEQ multiplex PCR; TCRdb keeps in-frame clones, though not all of them. The top ten clones hold roughly 4.8% of a sample with approximately 160,000 clones, about 85% of them seen once. Sequenced sample: PBMCs. V usage is TRBV28 and J usage is TRBJ2-7, with D possibly being TRBD1 (6 bases). This clonotype originated in a woman aged 50 to 60 in good health and CMV-seropositive. CDR3 coding DNA: TGTGCCAGCAGCCCCTCCGGGACATACTACGAGCAGTACTTC. Translating it yields CASSPSGTYYEQYF. Complete variable domain (other parts from reference TRBV28 and TRBJ2-7): DVKVTQSSRYLVKRTGEKVFLECVQDMDHENMFWYRQDPGLGLRLIYFSYDVKMKEKGDIPEGYSVSREKKERFSLILESASTNQTSMYLCASSPSGTYYEQYFGPGTRLTVT.